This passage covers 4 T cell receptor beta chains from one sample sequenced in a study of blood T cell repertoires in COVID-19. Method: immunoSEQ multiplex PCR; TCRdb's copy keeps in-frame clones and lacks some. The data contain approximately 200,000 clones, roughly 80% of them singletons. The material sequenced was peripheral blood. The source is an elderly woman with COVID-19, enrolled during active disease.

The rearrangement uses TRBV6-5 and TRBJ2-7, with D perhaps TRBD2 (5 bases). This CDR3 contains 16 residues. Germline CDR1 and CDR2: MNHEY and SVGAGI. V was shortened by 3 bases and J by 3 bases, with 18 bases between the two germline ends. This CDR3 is CASSYPPRAGDYEQYF. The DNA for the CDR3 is TGTGCCAGCAGTTATCCCCCCCGGGCGGGTGACTACGAGCAGTACTTC.

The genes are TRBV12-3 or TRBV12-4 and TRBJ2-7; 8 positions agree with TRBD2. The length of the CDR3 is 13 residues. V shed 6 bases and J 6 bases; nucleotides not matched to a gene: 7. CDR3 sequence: CASSHGLAGEQYV. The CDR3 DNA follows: TGTGCCAGCAGCCATGGACTAGCAGGCGAGCAGTACGTC.

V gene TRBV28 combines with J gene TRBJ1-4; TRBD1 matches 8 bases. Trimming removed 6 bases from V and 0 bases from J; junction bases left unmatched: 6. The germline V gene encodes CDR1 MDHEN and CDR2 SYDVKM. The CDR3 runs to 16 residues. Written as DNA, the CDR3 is TGTGCCAGCAGGAAGGCAGGGGGCGCAACTAATGAAAAACTGTTTTTT. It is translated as CASRKAGGATNEKLFF.

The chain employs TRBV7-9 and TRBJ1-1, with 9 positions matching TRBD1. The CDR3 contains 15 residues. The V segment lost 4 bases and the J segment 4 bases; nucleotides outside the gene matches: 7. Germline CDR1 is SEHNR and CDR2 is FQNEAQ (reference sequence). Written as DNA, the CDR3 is TGTGCCAGCAGCTCGGGGACAGGGCTTGTCACTGAAGCTTTCTTT. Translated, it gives CASSSGTGLVTEAFF.